Below are 30 T cell receptor beta chains sequenced from a single sample in a study of T cell repertoires in cytomegalovirus infection. MiXCR, applied by TCRdb to the reads, yields one record per CDR3 protein. The sample lists approximately 310,000 distinct CDR3 sequences; 20% to 25% were seen once. These receptors are not linked to any known antigen. The source material was cultured PBMCs, sampled from culture after CMV antigen stimulation. The receptors derive from a human donor in good health (CMV status not recorded). Some clones in this sample may be carry-over from other donors' samples.

The chain uses TRBV12-3 or TRBV12-4 and TRBJ2-3; 13 nucleotides match TRBD2. This CDR3 is 16 amino acids long. Trimming at V came to 4 bases and at J to 2 bases, leaving 3 bases not matched to a gene. The CDR3 reads CASSWGLAGNTDTQYF. The CDR3 DNA reads as TGTGCCAGCAGTTGGGGACTAGCGGGAAACACAGATACGCAGTATTTT.

V gene TRBV6-5 combines with J gene TRBJ2-6, with 7 bases identical to TRBD2. In germline, CDR1 is MNHEY, CDR2 SVGAGI. V was clipped by 8 bases and J by 2 bases; unmatched bases: 9. The CDR3 length is 16 residues. CDR3 residues: CASRLGGWTGANVLTF. The CDR3 DNA reads as TGTGCCAGCCGCTTGGGGGGGTGGACTGGGGCCAACGTCCTGACTTTC.

Many counts were recorded for this clonotype. This sequence joins TRBV7-2 and TRBJ2-1; possibly TRBD2 for D (5 bases). The CDR3 consists of 16 residues. Germline assignment: CDR1 SGHTA and CDR2 FQGNSA. The V gene lost 6 bases and the J gene lost 4 bases, with 19 bases spanning the gap. CDR3 DNA sequence: TGTGCCAGCAGTTTTCCCCAGAGGGCGGCTTACAATGAGCAGTTCTTC. This translates into CASSFPQRAAYNEQFF. The full variable domain, its missing parts supplied by reference TRBV7-2 and TRBJ2-1, is GAGVSQSPSNKVTEKGKDVELRCDPISGHTALYWYRQSLGQGLEFLIYFQGNSAPDKSGLPSDRFSAERTGGSVSTLTIQRTQQEDSAVYLCASSFPQRAAYNEQFFGPGTRLTVL.

This clonotype was recorded many times. This chain connects TRBV7-8 to TRBJ2-7, with TRBD2 matching over 11 bases. V dropped 5 bases and J dropped 9; count of bases not matched to a gene: 12. CDR1 and CDR2 from the germline V gene are SGHVS and FQNEAQ. This CDR3 is built from 15 residues. The CDR3 loop is CASSPLPTSGTRQYF. CDR3 DNA: TGTGCCAGCAGCCCCCTCCCGACTAGCGGGACGAGGCAGTACTTC.

The chain uses TRBV10-2 and TRBJ2-3; D unclear. The CDR3 extends over 15 amino acids. CDR1 is WSHSY, CDR2 SAAADI, per germline. The V end lost 2 bases, the J end lost 0 bases, and 9 bases lay between the germline ends. In DNA form, the CDR3 reads TGCGCCAGCAGTGAGGGCTTTGGGAGCACAGATACGCAGTATTTT. This codes for CASSEGFGSTDTQYF.

The CDR3 spells CASSLPRDYRTDTQYF. The CDR3 region has the DNA TGTGCCAGTAGTCTCCCCCGGGACTACCGCACAGATACGCAGTATTTT. The rearrangement links TRBV19 to TRBJ2-3; 7 bases map to TRBD2. The V segment lost 5 bases and the J segment 1 base; nucleotides outside the gene matches: 9. Germline CDR1 reads LNHDA; CDR2 reads SQIVND (reference sequence). This CDR3 has 16 residues.

This rearrangement joins TRBV12-3 or TRBV12-4 to TRBJ2-4; 12 bases match TRBD2. The CDR3 is made up of 16 amino acids. The J segment lost 2 bases and the V segment lost 5 bases, leaving 4 bases of the junction unmatched. In nucleotides, the CDR3 is TGTGCCAGCAGTACGACTAGCGGGAGAACCAAAAACATTCAGTACTTC. Its translation is CASSTTSGRTKNIQYF.

This chain connects TRBV24-1 to TRBJ2-5; the D call may be TRBD1 or TRBD2 (5 bases each). V lost 3 bases and J 1 base, leaving 11 bases between the germline ends. This CDR3 has 15 residues. CDR1 is KGHDR, CDR2 SFDVKD, per germline. CDR3 residues: CATSDSTGTQETQYF. The DNA for the CDR3 is TGTGCCACCAGTGATAGTACCGGGACCCAAGAGACCCAGTACTTC.

This clonotype has only one observation. This chain connects TRBV6-2 or TRBV6-3 to TRBJ2-1, with 11 positions matching TRBD2. Germline values: CDR1 MNHEY, CDR2 SVGEGT. This CDR3 has 16 residues. V lost 2 bases to trimming and J lost 8 bases; unmatched junction nucleotides: 8. The CDR3 is CASSYDSGRAFYEQFF. The CDR3, as DNA: TGTGCCAGCAGTTACGATAGCGGGAGGGCCTTCTATGAGCAGTTCTTC.

The gene calls are TRBV5-4 and TRBJ2-3, with TRBD1 as a possible D gene (6 bases). Trimming took off 1 base at V and 5 bases at J, with 14 bases between the two ends. The CDR3 has 15 amino acids. Germline CDR1 SGHNT, CDR2 YYREEE (reference sequence). As DNA, the CDR3 is TGTGCCAGCAGCTTGAAAGTGGGACAAATAGATACGCAGTATTTT. This encodes CASSLKVGQIDTQYF. Complete variable domain (other parts from reference TRBV5-4 and TRBJ2-3): ETGVTQSPTHLIKTRGQQVTLRCSSQSGHNTVSWYQQALGQGPQFIFQYYREEENGRGNFPPRFSGLQFPNYSSELNVNALELDDSALYLCASSLKVGQIDTQYFGPGTRLTVL.

This clonotype occurred a few times. V gene TRBV19 combines with J gene TRBJ1-4; D gene unclear. Germline CDR1 LNHDA, CDR2 SQIVND (reference sequence). There are 15 residues in the CDR3. Trimming removed 1 base from V and 8 bases from J, with 14 bases in between. In DNA, the CDR3 is TGTGCCAGTAGTATAGTGACCGCGCGGGAGGAAAAACTGTTTTTT. Translated: CASSIVTAREEKLFF.

A few counts support this clonotype. The V and J genes are TRBV5-6 and TRBJ2-1, with D perhaps given as TRBD1 or TRBD2 (5 bases each). Germline V lookup: CDR1 SGHDT, CDR2 YYEEEE. The CDR3 totals 19 residues. V lost 4 bases and J lost 2, with 25 bases in between. This CDR3 reads CASSPTTVGGRGAYNEQFF. CDR3 nucleotides: TGTGCCAGCAGCCCGACCACTGTTGGAGGCCGAGGGGCCTACAATGAGCAGTTCTTC.

This clonotype was seen only a few times. The genes are TRBV29-1 and TRBJ2-2; 10 bases map to TRBD1. The CDR3 has 14 amino acids. The V gene end was trimmed by 7 bases and the J gene end by 4 bases; junction bases not matched to a gene: 6. Germline V CDR1 and CDR2: SQVTM, ANQGSEA. In DNA form, the CDR3 reads TGCAGCGCCGGGACAGGGGAAGGCACCGGGGAGCTGTTTTTT. Translated, it gives CSAGTGEGTGELFF.

This clonotype was detected a few times. The chain combines TRBV5-4 with TRBJ1-1; 9 positions agree with TRBD1. This CDR3 region has 16 residues. In germline, CDR1 is SGHNT, CDR2 YYREEE (reference sequence). V lost 5 bases, J lost 4 bases, and 12 bases stayed unmatched. CDR3 bases: TGTGCCAGCAGTAATCCGACAGGGGGGCGAGGCACTGAAGCTTTCTTT. Residues: CASSNPTGGRGTEAFF.

This chain joins TRBV6-1 and TRBJ1-1; no firm D call. Germline V gives CDR1 MNHNS, CDR2 SASEGT. The CDR3 is 13 amino acids. V was clipped by 8 bases and J by 1 base, with 11 bases between them. CDR3 in amino acids: CASRRMGNTEAFF. The CDR3 bases are TGTGCCAGCCGACGGATGGGGAACACTGAAGCTTTCTTT.

The V and J genes are TRBV4-3 and TRBJ2-1, with no clear D. CDR1 LGHNA and CDR2 YSLEER come from the germline V gene. Trimming shortened V by 0 bases and J by 10 bases, and 16 bases separated the two germline ends. This CDR3 contains 15 residues. Here the CDR3 DNA reads TGCGCCAGCAGCCAAGACACTTCTCCTGTCAGAGAGCAGTTCTTC. Amino acids: CASSQDTSPVREQFF.

The V call is TRBV7-3, the J call TRBJ2-1, with 8 nucleotides matching TRBD2. The CDR3 runs 18 residues. Germline V gene data show CDR1 as SGHTA and CDR2 as FQGTGA. V shed 5 bases, J shed 6 bases, and the junction held 18 bases outside the gene matches. The CDR3 region has the DNA TGTGCCAGCAGCCCGCTACGGACCGGGAGGGCCGGTCTCAATGAGCAGTTCTTC. Translated, it gives CASSPLRTGRAGLNEQFF.

The rearrangement joins TRBV19 to TRBJ1-6; no definite D call. The V end lost 7 bases, the J end lost 7 bases, and 11 bases lay between the germline ends. The CDR3 has 13 amino acids. CDR1 and CDR2 (germline): LNHDA, SQIVND (reference sequence). The CDR3, as DNA: TGTGCCAGTAACCCCACGGAAAATTCACCCCTCCACTTT. This translates into CASNPTENSPLHF.

V gene TRBV6-2 or TRBV6-3 combines with J gene TRBJ1-5; TRBD1 matches at 7 bases. In germline, CDR1 is MNHEY, CDR2 SVGEGT. The length of the CDR3 is 17 residues. The junction had 10 bases not matched to a gene; V was cut back by 0 bases and J by 5 bases. CDR3 loop: CASSYSETGYMDQPQHF. The CDR3 DNA reads TGTGCCAGCAGTTACTCCGAGACAGGGTATATGGATCAGCCCCAGCATTTT.

The chain recombines TRBV5-4 with TRBJ2-7; no clear D gene. The germline V gene encodes CDR1 SGHNT and CDR2 YYREEE (reference sequence). With 3 bases removed from V and 0 bases from J, the gap between germline ends came to 13 bases. The CDR3 spans 15 residues. DNA of the CDR3: TGTGCCAGCAGCTCGCGATTAGGGAACTCCTACGAGCAGTACTTC. Protein product: CASSSRLGNSYEQYF.

The V and J genes are TRBV30 and TRBJ2-7; D might be TRBD1 or TRBD2, each matching 5 bases. Germline V lookup: CDR1 GTSNPN, CDR2 SVGIG (reference sequence). The CDR3 consists of 15 residues. V was trimmed by 1 base and J by 5 bases, leaving 18 bases between them. The CDR3 DNA is TGTGCCTGGAGTGAGGTTGGGGGTAAAAGGGACGAGCAGTACTTC. Translation: CAWSEVGGKRDEQYF.

The chain has TRBV24-1 and TRBJ1-5; D is undetermined. Germline values: CDR1 KGHDR, CDR2 SFDVKD. V shed 9 bases and J shed 9 bases, with 14 bases lying between them. The CDR3 length is 12 residues. CDR3: CATGGRDSPQHF. The CDR3 nucleotides read TGTGCCACCGGAGGTAGGGATTCGCCCCAGCATTTT.

The chain has TRBV5-1 and TRBJ1-2; 7 nucleotides agree with TRBD1. V lost 0 bases, J lost 4 bases, and 6 bases stayed unmatched. Germline loops: CDR1 SGHRS, CDR2 YFSETQ. The CDR3 spans 15 residues. The CDR3 reads CASSLARQGSYGYTF. DNA for the CDR3: TGCGCCAGCAGCTTGGCACGACAGGGCTCCTATGGCTACACCTTC.

This clonotype was seen a handful of times. This sequence joins TRBV25-1 and TRBJ2-5, with TRBD1 identical over 11 bases. The germline V gene has CDR1 MGHDK and CDR2 SYGVNS. V trimming: 4 bases; J trimming: 5 bases; junction bases outside the gene matches: 6. The CDR3 covers 15 residues. The CDR3 coding sequence is TGTGCCAGCAGTGGAGGACAGGGGGCGTGGGAGACCCAGTACTTC. It yields the protein CASSGGQGAWETQYF.

In its sample, this clonotype was seen once. This rearrangement joins TRBV20-1 to TRBJ2-2; 13 bases are a match to TRBD2. The CDR3 spans 15 residues. V was pared by 5 bases and J by 6 bases, with 6 bases of the junction left unmatched. The germline CDR1 and CDR2 sequences are DFQATT and SNEGSKA (reference sequence). The CDR3 protein is CSARGLAGVAGELFF. The CDR3, as DNA: TGCAGTGCTCGAGGACTAGCGGGAGTAGCCGGGGAGCTGTTTTTT.

This rearrangement joins TRBV12-3 or TRBV12-4 to TRBJ1-5; TRBD1 matches 8 bases. J was trimmed by 0 bases and V by 1 base; bases with no gene match: 11. The CDR3 runs 19 residues. The CDR3 DNA reads as TGTGCCAGCAGTTTAGTCGGCGGCGACAGGGGCTATAGCAATCAGCCCCAGCATTTT. Its translation: CASSLVGGDRGYSNQPQHF.

This chain links TRBV9 with TRBJ1-1; D is undetermined. V was pared by 5 bases and J by 0 bases, with 14 bases between. The germline gives CDR1 SGDLS, CDR2 YYNGEE. CDR3 length: 15 residues. CDR3 amino acids: CASSPSVGMNTEAFF. Written as DNA, the CDR3 is TGTGCCAGCAGTCCAAGTGTAGGGATGAACACTGAAGCTTTCTTT. Filled out from reference TRBV9 and TRBJ1-1, the complete variable domain reads DSGVTQTPKHLITATGQRVTLRCSPRSGDLSVYWYQQSLDQGLQFLIQYYNGEERAKGNILERFSAQQFPDLHSELNLSSLELGDSALYFCASSPSVGMNTEAFFGQGTRLTVV.

The chain recombines TRBV5-4 with TRBJ2-5; the D gene is possibly TRBD2 (5 bases). This CDR3 is 14 amino acids long. V was shortened by 6 bases and J by 7 bases, with 19 bases between the two germline ends. Germline assignment: CDR1 SGHNT and CDR2 YYREEE (reference sequence). The CDR3 loop is CASTTGSPSGTQYF. CDR3 coding DNA: TGTGCCAGCACCACGGGGAGTCCCTCAGGGACCCAGTACTTC.

In this sample, this clonotype turned up a few times. The V gene is TRBV5-6, the J gene TRBJ2-5; maybe TRBD2 (6 bases). Germline CDR1 and CDR2: SGHDT and YYEEEE. CDR3 size: 16 residues. V was shortened by 3 bases and J by 4 bases, with 19 bases between the two germline ends. The DNA for the CDR3 is TGTGCCAGCAGCTCAACGGGACTCGGAGAGGGAGAGACCCAGTACTTC. Translating gives CASSSTGLGEGETQYF.

This clonotype appeared a few times. This chain uses TRBV6-6 with TRBJ1-1; D is perhaps TRBD1 (6 bases). Germline V CDR1 and CDR2: MNHNY, SVGAGI (reference sequence). With 2 bases removed from V and 2 bases from J, the gap between germline ends came to 15 bases. The CDR3 length is 16 residues. The CDR3 sequence: CASSYRTAGGNTEAFF. The CDR3 DNA reads TGTGCCAGCAGTTACAGGACAGCTGGCGGTAACACTGAAGCTTTCTTT.